This T cell receptor (beta chain) is from a study of shared clonotypes between healthy human individuals. This CDR3 comprises 15 residues. Germline loops: CDR1 SGHAT, CDR2 FQNNGV. V lost 1 base and J lost 3; bases outside the gene matches: 2. Sequencing was performed with immunoSEQ multiplex PCR; in TCRdb, only in-frame clones are kept and a portion is missing. The sample includes 1,400,000 or so clones, 98% to 99% of them seen just once. Sequenced sample: naive CD4+ T cells sorted from blood. Specified subset: CD45RA+ positively selected. This receptor was taken from a man in his thirties or forties in good health. The chain carries TRBV11-2 and TRBJ2-7; 11 bases align to TRBD2. CDR3 bases: TGTGCCAGCAGCTTAGTGCTAGCGGGAGGCTACGAGCAGTACTTC. This encodes CASSLVLAGGYEQYF.